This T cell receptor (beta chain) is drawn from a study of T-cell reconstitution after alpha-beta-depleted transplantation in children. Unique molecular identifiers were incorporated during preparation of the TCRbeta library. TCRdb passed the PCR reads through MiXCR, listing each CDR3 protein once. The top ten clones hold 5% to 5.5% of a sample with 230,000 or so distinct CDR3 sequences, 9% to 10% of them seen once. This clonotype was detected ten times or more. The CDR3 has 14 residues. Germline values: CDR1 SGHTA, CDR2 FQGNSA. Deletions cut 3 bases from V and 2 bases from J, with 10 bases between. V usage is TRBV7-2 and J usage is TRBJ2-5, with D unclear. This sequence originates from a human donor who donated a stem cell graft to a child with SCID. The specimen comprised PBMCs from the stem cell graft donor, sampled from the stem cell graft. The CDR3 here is CASSFFTVQETQYF. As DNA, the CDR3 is TGTGCCAGCAGCTTCTTTACAGTTCAAGAGACCCAGTACTTC.